These 13 T cell receptor beta chains were all obtained from the same sample, sequenced in a study of patients and donors after allogeneic stem cell transplantation. TCRdb passed the RT-PCR reads through MiXCR, listing each CDR3 protein once. The sample has hundreds of thousands of distinct CDR3 sequences; approximately 16% are singletons. Sequencing used blood, either unsorted or a sorted T cell fraction (not recorded which). The receptors stem from a human donor who was either an allogeneic HSCT recipient or a stem cell or donor lymphocyte infusion donor (not recorded which). It is not recorded whose cells these are; they may come from a transplant donor.

In DNA form, the CDR3 reads TGTGCCAGCAGCCAAGATCAGGCAGGGGACCACTTCTCTGGGGCCAACGTCCTGACTTTC. Translating gives CASSQDQAGDHFSGANVLTF. The gene calls are TRBV3-1 and TRBJ2-6, with D tentatively TRBD1 (6 bases). The V end was cut by 0 bases, the J end by 0 bases, with 18 bases between. The CDR3 extends over 20 amino acids. Germline assignment: CDR1 LGHDT and CDR2 YNNKEL (reference sequence).

The chain links TRBV11-2 to TRBJ2-2; 7 positions agree with TRBD2. The CDR3 is made up of 18 amino acids. Germline trimming cut 3 bases from V and 0 bases from J; bases unmatched to any gene: 10. Per the germline V gene, CDR1 is SGHAT and CDR2 is FQNNGV. This chain's CDR3 is CASSFRGRTASNTGELFF. Here the CDR3 DNA reads TGTGCCAGCAGCTTTCGCGGGAGAACCGCCTCGAACACCGGGGAGCTGTTTTTT.

This clonotype was found a few times. This chain joins TRBV5-1 and TRBJ2-1, with D possibly being TRBD1 (5 bases). The CDR3 sequence is 12 residues long. Germline V gene data show CDR1 as SGHRS and CDR2 as YFSETQ. The V end lost 3 bases, the J end lost 6 bases, and 7 bases lay between the germline ends. The CDR3 coding sequence is TGCGCCAGCAGCTCGGACATCAATGAGCAGTTCTTC. Its protein is CASSSDINEQFF.

This clonotype showed up just a few times. This chain joins TRBV7-9 and TRBJ2-5; D remains ambiguous. This CDR3 contains 16 residues. Trimming took off 3 bases at V and 5 bases at J, with 19 bases between the two ends. Per the germline V gene, CDR1 is SEHNR and CDR2 is FQNEAQ (reference sequence). CDR3 coding DNA: TGTGCCAGCAGCTTTAAGGGCCCCGGGCTCTTCGAGACCCAGTACTTC. The encoded protein is CASSFKGPGLFETQYF.

This clonotype was detected many times. This chain joins TRBV12-3 or TRBV12-4 and TRBJ2-7, with no clear D. The CDR3 has 12 amino acids. The ends were cut back, 6 bases at V and 1 base at J, with 7 bases in the middle. The CDR3 region is CASSPNSYEQYF. The CDR3 bases are TGTGCCAGCAGCCCGAATTCCTACGAGCAGTACTTC.

This clonotype has only a few counts. V and J are TRBV9 and TRBJ2-7; D may be TRBD1 (6 bases). CDR1 is SGDLS and CDR2 is YYNGEE in the germline V gene. The CDR3 runs to 15 residues. Trimming pared 0 bases from V and 2 bases from J, leaving 12 bases between. The CDR3 sequence is CASSVGGGSTYEQYF. CDR3 sequence (DNA): TGTGCCAGCAGCGTAGGAGGGGGATCGACCTACGAGCAGTACTTC.

J is TRBJ1-5 and V is TRBV20-1; 8 positions match TRBD1. Germline CDR1 is DFQATT and CDR2 is SNEGSKA (reference sequence). V shed 4 bases and J 2 bases; nucleotides not matched to a gene: 7. The CDR3 totals 15 residues. In nucleotides, the CDR3 is TGCAGTGCTAAAGCAGGGGGCGCGGGCAATCAGCCCCAGCATTTT. Translated, it gives CSAKAGGAGNQPQHF.

This clonotype turned up a few times. The chain links TRBV20-1 to TRBJ2-1; D not resolved. The CDR3 is 15 amino acids. The germline V gene has CDR1 DFQATT and CDR2 SNEGSKA (reference sequence). The V end lost 0 bases, the J end lost 4 bases, and 13 bases lay between the germline ends. The CDR3 sequence is CSAREPPSQYNEQFF. Written as DNA, the CDR3 is TGCAGTGCTAGAGAACCCCCTTCTCAGTACAATGAGCAGTTCTTC.

This rearrangement joins TRBV25-1 to TRBJ2-3; TRBD1 is a possible D gene (5 bases). The ends were cut back, 2 bases at V and 6 bases at J, with 15 bases in the middle. The CDR3 contains 15 residues. Germline V gives CDR1 MGHDK, CDR2 SYGVNS. The DNA for the CDR3 is TGTGCCAGCAGTGAAGTACAGGAAGTAGTGGATACGCAGTATTTT. It specifies CASSEVQEVVDTQYF.

The chain joins TRBV12-3 or TRBV12-4 to TRBJ2-4; D is unresolved. The CDR3 covers 15 residues. V shed 2 bases and J shed 7 bases, with 15 bases lying between them. The CDR3 DNA follows: TGTGCCAGCAGTTTAACCTCGTTGGGGTTTAACATTCAGTACTTC. It specifies CASSLTSLGFNIQYF.

This clonotype has only a few counts. The chain joins TRBV5-1 to TRBJ2-1; TRBD1 matches at 9 bases. CDR3 length equals 14 residues. Per germline, CDR1 SGHRS and CDR2 YFSETQ. V dropped 3 bases and J dropped 9; count of bases not matched to a gene: 7. CDR3 protein: CASSWDREGAEQFF. Here the CDR3 DNA reads TGCGCCAGCAGCTGGGACAGGGAGGGGGCTGAGCAGTTCTTC.

The V gene is TRBV7-9, the J gene TRBJ2-3; D is ambiguous. CDR1 is SEHNR and CDR2 is FQNEAQ in the germline V gene (reference sequence). The CDR3 has 14 amino acids. The V gene lost 5 bases and the J gene lost 4 bases, with 13 bases spanning the gap. The CDR3 is CASSPDPRPDTQYF. The CDR3, as DNA: TGTGCCAGCAGCCCAGATCCTAGGCCAGATACGCAGTATTTT.

This clonotype was seen a few times. The rearrangement links TRBV19 to TRBJ1-5; tentatively, D is TRBD1 (6 bases). The germline V and J ends were trimmed by 7 bases and 7 bases, with 14 bases remaining between them. Germline CDR1 is LNHDA and CDR2 is SQIVND (reference sequence). CDR3 size: 13 residues. CDR3 nucleotides: TGTGCCAGTACCCCACAGGGTCCCCAGCCCCAGCATTTT. This encodes CASTPQGPQPQHF.